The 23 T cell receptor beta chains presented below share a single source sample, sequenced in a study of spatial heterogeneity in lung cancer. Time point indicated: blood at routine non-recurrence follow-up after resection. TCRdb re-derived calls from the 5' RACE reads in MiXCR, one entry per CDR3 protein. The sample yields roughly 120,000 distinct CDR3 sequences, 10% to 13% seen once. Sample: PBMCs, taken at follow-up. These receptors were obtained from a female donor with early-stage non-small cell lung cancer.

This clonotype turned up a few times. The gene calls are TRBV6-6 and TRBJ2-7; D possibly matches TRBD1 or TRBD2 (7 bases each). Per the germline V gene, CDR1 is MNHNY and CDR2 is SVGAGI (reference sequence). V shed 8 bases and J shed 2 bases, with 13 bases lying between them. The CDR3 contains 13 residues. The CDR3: CASGQGGTYEQYV. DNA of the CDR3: TGTGCCAGCGGGCAGGGGGGGACCTACGAGCAGTACGTC.

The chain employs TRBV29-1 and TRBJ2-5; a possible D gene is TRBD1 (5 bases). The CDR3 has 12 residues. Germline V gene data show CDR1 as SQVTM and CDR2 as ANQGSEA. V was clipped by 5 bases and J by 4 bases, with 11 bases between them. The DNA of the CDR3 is TGCAGCGTTTTATGGCAGGGAGAGACCCAGTACTTC. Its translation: CSVLWQGETQYF.

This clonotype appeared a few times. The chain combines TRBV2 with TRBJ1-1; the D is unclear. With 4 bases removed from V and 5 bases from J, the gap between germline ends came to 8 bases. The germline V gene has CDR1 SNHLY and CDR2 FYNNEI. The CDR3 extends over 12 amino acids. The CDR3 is CASSGVRTEAFF. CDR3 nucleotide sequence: TGTGCCAGCAGTGGAGTAAGGACTGAAGCTTTCTTT.

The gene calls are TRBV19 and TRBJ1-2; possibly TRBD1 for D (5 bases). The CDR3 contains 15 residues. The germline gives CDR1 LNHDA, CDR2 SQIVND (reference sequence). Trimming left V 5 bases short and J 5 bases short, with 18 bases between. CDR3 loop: CASSPPQGGKYGYTF. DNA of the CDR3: TGTGCCAGTAGTCCACCGCAGGGCGGGAAATATGGCTACACCTTC.

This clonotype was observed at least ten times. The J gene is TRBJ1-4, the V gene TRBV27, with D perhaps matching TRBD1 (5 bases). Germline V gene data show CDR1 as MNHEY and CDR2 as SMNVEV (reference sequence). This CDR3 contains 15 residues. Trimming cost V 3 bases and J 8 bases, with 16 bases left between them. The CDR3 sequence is CASSFRQNTIEKLFF. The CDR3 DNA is TGTGCCAGCAGTTTCCGACAGAATACTATAGAAAAACTGTTTTTT.

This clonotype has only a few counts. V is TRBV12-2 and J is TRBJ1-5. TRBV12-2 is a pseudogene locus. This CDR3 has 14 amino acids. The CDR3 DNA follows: TGTGCAAGTCGCCCAAAGATTAGCAATCAGCCCCAGCATTTT. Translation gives CASRPKISNQPQHF.

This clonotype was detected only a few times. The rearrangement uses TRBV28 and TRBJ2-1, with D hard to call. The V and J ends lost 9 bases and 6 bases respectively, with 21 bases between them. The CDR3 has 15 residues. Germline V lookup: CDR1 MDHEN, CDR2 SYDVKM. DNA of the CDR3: TGTGCCAGTTCCCCTTTAGGCTACCGGAGCAATGAGCAGTTCTTC. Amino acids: CASSPLGYRSNEQFF.

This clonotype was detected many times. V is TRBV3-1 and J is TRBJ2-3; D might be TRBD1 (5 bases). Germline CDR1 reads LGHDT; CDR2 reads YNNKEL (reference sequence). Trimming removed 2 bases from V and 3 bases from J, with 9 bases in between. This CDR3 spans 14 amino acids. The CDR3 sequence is CASSQNSGTDTQYF. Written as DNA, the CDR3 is TGTGCCAGCAGCCAAAATTCAGGGACAGATACGCAGTATTTT.

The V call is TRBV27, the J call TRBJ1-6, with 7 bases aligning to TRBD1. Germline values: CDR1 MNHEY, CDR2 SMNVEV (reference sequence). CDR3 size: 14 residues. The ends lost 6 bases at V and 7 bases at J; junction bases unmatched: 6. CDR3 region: CASRVGTANSPLHF. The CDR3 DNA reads TGTGCCAGCAGGGTCGGGACAGCAAATTCACCCCTCCACTTT.

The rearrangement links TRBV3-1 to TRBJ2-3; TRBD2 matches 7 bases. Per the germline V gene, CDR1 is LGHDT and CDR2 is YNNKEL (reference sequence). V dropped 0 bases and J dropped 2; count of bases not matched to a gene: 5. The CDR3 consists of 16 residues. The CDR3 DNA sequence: TGTGCCAGCAGCCAAGATGCGGGGGTTCACACAGATACGCAGTATTTT. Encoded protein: CASSQDAGVHTDTQYF.

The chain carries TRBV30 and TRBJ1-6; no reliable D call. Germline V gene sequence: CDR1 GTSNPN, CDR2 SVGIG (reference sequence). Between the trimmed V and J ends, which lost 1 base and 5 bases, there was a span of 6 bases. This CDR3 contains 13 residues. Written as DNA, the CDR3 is TGTGCCTGGAGTGAGGTTGATAATTCACCCCTCCACTTT. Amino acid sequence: CAWSEVDNSPLHF.

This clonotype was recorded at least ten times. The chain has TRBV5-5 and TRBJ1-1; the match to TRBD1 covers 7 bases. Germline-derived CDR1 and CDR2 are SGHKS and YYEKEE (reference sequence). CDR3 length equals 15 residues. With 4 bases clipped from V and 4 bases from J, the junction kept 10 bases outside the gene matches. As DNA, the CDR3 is TGTGCCAGCAGCCCCATTACAGGGGTGGGCACTGAAGCTTTCTTT. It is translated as CASSPITGVGTEAFF. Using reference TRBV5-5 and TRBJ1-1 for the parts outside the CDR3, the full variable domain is DAGVTQSPTHLIKTRGQQVTLRCSPISGHKSVSWYQQVLGQGPQFIFQYYEKEERGRGNFPDRFSARQFPNYSSELNVNALLLGDSALYLCASSPITGVGTEAFFGQGTRLTVV.

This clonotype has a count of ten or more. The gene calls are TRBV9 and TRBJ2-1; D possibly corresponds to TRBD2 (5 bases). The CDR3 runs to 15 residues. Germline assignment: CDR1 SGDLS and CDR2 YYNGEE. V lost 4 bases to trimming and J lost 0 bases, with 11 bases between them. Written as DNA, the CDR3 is TGTGCCAGCAGCCGAGAGCGGAGCTCCTACAATGAGCAGTTCTTC. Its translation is CASSRERSSYNEQFF.

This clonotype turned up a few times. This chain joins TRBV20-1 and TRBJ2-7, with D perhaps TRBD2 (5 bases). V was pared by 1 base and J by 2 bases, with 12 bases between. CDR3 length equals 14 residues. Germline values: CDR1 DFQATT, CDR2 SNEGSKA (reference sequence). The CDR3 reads CSARAAGNTYEQYF. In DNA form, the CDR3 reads TGCAGTGCTAGAGCCGCCGGGAATACCTACGAGCAGTACTTC.

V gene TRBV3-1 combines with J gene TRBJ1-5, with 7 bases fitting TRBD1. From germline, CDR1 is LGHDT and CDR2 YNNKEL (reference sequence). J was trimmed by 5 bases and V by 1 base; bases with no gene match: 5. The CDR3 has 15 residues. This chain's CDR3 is CASSQAPGQHQPQHF. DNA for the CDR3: TGTGCCAGCAGCCAAGCCCCGGGACAGCATCAGCCCCAGCATTTT.

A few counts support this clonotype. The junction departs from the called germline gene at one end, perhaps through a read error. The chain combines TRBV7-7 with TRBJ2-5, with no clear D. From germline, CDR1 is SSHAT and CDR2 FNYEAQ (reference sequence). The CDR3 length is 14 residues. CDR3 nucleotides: TGTGCTAGCAGCCAGAAGGCGAACCAAGAGACCCAGTACTTC. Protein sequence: CASSQKANQETQYF.

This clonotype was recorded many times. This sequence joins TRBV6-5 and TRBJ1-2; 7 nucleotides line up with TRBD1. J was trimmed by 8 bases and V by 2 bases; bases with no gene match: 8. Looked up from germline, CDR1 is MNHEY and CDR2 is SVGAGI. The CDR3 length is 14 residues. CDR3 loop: CASSYPTGVGGYTF. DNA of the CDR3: TGTGCCAGCAGTTACCCCACAGGGGTTGGCGGCTACACCTTC.

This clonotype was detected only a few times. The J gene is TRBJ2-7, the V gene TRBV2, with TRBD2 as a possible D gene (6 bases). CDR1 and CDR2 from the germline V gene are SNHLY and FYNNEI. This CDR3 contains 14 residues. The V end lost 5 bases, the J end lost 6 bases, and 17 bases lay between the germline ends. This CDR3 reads CASSQRGGASEQYV. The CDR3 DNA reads TGTGCCAGCAGTCAACGTGGAGGGGCTAGCGAGCAGTACGTC.

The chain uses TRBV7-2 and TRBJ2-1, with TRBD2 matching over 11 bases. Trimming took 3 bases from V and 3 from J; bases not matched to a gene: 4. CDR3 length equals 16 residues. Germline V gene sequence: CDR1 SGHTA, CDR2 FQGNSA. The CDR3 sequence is CASSFVAGGIYNEQFF. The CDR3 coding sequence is TGTGCCAGCAGCTTCGTAGCGGGAGGGATCTACAATGAGCAGTTCTTC. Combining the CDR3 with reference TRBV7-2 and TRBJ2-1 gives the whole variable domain GAGVSQSPSNKVTEKGKDVELRCDPISGHTALYWYRQSLGQGLEFLIYFQGNSAPDKSGLPSDRFSAERTGGSVSTLTIQRTQQEDSAVYLCASSFVAGGIYNEQFFGPGTRLTVL.

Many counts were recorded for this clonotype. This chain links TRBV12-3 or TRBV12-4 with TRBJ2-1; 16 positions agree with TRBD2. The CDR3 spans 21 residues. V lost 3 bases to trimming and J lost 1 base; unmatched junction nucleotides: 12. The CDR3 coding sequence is TGTGCCAGCAGTTTGACCCCGGGACTAGCGGGAGGGCCGTCATCCTACAATGAGCAGTTCTTC. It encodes CASSLTPGLAGGPSSYNEQFF.

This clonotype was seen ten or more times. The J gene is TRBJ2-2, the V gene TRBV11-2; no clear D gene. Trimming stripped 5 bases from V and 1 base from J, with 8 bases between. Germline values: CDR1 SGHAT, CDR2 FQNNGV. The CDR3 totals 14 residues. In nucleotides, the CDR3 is TGTGCCAGCAGCCCCTTCAGGAACACCGGGGAGCTGTTTTTT. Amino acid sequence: CASSPFRNTGELFF.

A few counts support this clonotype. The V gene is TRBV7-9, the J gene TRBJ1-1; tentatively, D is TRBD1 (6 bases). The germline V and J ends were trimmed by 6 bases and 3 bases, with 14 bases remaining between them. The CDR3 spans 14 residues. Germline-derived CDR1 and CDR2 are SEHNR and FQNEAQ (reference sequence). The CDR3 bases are TGTGCCAGCAGACTTCAGGGGTTCGACACTGAAGCTTTCTTT. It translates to CASRLQGFDTEAFF.

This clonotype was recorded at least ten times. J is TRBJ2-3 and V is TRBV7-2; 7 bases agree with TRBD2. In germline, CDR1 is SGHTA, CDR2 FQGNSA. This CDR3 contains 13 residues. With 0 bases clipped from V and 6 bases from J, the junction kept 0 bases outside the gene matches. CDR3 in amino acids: CASSLAGGDTQYF. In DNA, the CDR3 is TGTGCCAGCAGCTTAGCGGGAGGGGATACGCAGTATTTT.